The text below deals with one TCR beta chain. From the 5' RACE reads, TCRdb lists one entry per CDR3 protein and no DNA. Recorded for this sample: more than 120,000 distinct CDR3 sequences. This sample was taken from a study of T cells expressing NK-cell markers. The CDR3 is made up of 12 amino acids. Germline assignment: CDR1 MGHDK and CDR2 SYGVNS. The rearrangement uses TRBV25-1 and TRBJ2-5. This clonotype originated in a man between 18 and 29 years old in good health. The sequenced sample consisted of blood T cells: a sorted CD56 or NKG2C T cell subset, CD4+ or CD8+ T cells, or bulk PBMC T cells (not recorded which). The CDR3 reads CASTHGQETQYF.